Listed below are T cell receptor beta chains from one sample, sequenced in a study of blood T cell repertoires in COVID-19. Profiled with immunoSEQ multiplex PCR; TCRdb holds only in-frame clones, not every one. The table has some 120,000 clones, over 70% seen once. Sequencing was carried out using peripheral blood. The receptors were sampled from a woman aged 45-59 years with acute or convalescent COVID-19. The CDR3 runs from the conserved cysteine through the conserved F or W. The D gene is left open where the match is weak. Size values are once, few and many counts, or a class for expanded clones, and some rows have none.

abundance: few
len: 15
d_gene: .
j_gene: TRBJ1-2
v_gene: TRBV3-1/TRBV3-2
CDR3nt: TGTGCCAGCAGCCAAGAGGGCAGGGAGGACTATGGCTACACCTTC
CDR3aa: CASSQEGREDYGYTF

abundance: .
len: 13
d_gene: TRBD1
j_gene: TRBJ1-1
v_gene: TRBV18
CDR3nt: TGTGCCAGCTCACGGGACAGGGTTGGTGAAGCTTTCTTT
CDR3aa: CASSRDRVGEAFF

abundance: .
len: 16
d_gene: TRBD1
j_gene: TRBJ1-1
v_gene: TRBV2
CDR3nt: TGTGCCAGCAGTGAGGAGCCCTTGACAGGGGGCACTGAAGCTTTCTTT
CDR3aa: CASSEEPLTGGTEAFF

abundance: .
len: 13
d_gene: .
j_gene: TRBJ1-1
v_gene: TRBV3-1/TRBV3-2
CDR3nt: TGTGCCAGCAGCCAAGTTAGGGGCTCTTTATCTTTCTTT
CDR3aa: CASSQVRGSLSFF

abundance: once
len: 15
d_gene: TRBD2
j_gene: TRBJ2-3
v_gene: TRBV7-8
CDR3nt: TGTGCCAGCAGCTTAGTCGGCGGGAGGGTTGATACGCAGTATTTT
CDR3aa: CASSLVGGRVDTQYF

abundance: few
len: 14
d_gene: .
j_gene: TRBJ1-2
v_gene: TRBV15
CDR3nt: TGTGCCACCAGCAGAGACTCCTCCCGCTATGGCTACACCTTC
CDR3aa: CATSRDSSRYGYTF

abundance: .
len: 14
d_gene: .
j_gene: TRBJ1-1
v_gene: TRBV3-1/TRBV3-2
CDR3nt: TGTGCCAGCAGCCGGAGGGAGGGGCAGGATGAAGCTTTCTTT
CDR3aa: CASSRREGQDEAFF

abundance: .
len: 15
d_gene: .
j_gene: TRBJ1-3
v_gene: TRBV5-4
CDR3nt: TGTGCCAGCAGTTACATGAAGGGAGGTGGAAACACCATATATTTT
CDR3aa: CASSYMKGGGNTIYF

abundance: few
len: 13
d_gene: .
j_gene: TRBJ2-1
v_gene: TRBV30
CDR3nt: TGTGCCTGGAGCAGGCGACTAGGCAATGAGCAGTTCTTC
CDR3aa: CAWSRRLGNEQFF

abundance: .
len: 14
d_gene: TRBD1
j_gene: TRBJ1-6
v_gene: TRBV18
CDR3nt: TGTGCCAGCCCCTCGGGACAGTATAATTCACCCCTCCACTTT
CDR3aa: CASPSGQYNSPLHF

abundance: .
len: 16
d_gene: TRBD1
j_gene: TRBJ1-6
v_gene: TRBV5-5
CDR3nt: TGTGCCAGCAGCCTAGGACAGGGTTGGGGAAATTCACCCCTCCACTTT
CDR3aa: CASSLGQGWGNSPLHF

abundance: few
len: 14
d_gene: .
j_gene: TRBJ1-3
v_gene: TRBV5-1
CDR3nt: TGCGCCAGCAGCTTGAATAGTCCCGGGGAGTCCATATATTTT
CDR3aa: CASSLNSPGESIYF

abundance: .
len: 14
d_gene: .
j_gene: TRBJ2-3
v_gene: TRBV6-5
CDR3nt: TGTGCCAGCAGTTACTCAGCTAGCACAGATACGCAGTATTTT
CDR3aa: CASSYSASTDTQYF

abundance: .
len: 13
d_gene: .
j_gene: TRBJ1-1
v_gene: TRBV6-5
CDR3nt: TGTGCCAGCAGGGCGGGCGGGAACACTGAAGCTTTCTTT
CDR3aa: CASRAGGNTEAFF

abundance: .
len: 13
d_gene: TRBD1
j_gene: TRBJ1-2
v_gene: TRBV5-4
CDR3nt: TGTGCCAGCAGCTCGGGACAGAACTATGGCTACACCTTC
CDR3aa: CASSSGQNYGYTF

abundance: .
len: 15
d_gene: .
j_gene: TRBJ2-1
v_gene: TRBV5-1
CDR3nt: TGCGCCAGCAGGGCACAGGTGAGCTCCTACAATGAGCAGTTCTTC
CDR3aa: CASRAQVSSYNEQFF

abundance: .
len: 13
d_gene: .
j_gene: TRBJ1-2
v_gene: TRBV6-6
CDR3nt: TGTGCCAGCACTCGGACGGAGAACTATGGCTACACCTTC
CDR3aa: CASTRTENYGYTF

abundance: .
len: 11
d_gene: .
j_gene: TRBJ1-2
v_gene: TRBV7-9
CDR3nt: TGTGCCAGCAGCTTAACTGGTGGCTACACCTTC
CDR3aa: CASSLTGGYTF

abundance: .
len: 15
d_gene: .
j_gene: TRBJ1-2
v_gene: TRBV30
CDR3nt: TGTGCCTGGAGTTTATCACGGCAGGGTCTCTATGGCTACACCTTC
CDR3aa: CAWSLSRQGLYGYTF

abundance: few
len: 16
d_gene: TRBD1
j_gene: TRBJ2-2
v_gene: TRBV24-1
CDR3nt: TGTGCCACCAGTGACCCCGGACAGGGGATGGCCGGGGAGCTGTTTTTT
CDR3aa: CATSDPGQGMAGELFF

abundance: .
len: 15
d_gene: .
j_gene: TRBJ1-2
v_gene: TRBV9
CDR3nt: TGTGCCAGCACCCAAGGGGAGGGGCCCCAGGGGGGCTACACCTTC
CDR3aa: CASTQGEGPQGGYTF

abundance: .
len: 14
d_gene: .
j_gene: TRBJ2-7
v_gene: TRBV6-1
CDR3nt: TGTGCCAGCAGTAGGGACGGGAGCTCCTACGAGCAGTACTTC
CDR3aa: CASSRDGSSYEQYF